This T cell receptor beta chain came from a study of OX40 agonist ivuxolimab in advanced cancers. Some clones are missing from TCRdb's copy, which holds only in-frame ones; the method was immunoSEQ multiplex PCR. The sample lists tens of thousands of clones, 90% occurring once. The germline CDR1 and CDR2 sequences are KGHSH and LQKENI. CDR3 length: 16 amino acids. Deletions cut 3 bases from V and 4 bases from J, with 18 bases between. The chain employs TRBV18 and TRBJ1-1; TRBD1 is a possible D gene (5 bases). Sequencing was performed on CD4+ or CD8+ T cells sorted from blood, taken in a trial of the OX40 agonist ivuxolimab. The source is an adult with an advanced solid tumor such as melanoma, head and neck, liver or kidney cancer. The CDR3 region is CASSPGRGGEGTEAFF. CDR3 DNA: TGTGCCAGCTCACCCGGGCGGGGAGGGGAAGGCACTGAAGCTTTCTTT.